Here is one T cell receptor (beta chain) with its context. The target antigen is unknown. The sample belongs to a study of T cell responses to AZD1222 COVID-19 vaccine. Study results and caveats: Elevations in Spike-specific TCR breadth and depth followed administration of two AZD1222 doses. It should be noted that donors were predominantly white British and more often female, and clonal diversity was possibly underestimated. Spike was spanned by vaccine-associated CD4 TCRs, with dominance at 160-218 and 743-854. Close to half of all spike-specific TCRs reportedly target regions of the variants that are unmutated.

TCRdb's table, derived via immunoSEQ multiplex PCR, lists solely in-frame clones and lacks some. The profile shows some 110,000 clones, approximately 90% of them singletons. The CDR3 is made up of 13 amino acids. Deletions cut 4 bases from V and 2 bases from J, with 9 bases between. The germline V gene has CDR1 SGHNT and CDR2 YYREEE (reference sequence). The chain uses TRBV5-4 and TRBJ1-1; D gene ambiguous. The TCR was taken from an adult who received the AZD1222 COVID-19 vaccine. Source: peripheral blood, taken 28 days after the second AZD1222 dose. The CDR3 sequence: CASSQRLNTEAFF. The CDR3 coding sequence is TGTGCCAGCAGCCAAAGGCTTAACACTGAAGCTTTCTTT.